This T cell receptor (beta chain) was profiled in a study of CXCR3-negative and CXCR3-positive naive CD8 T cells. Broader study findings: Hydrophobicity of TRB CDR3s was greater in CXCR3-positive naive cells than in CXCR3-negative naive cells.

With respect to this clonotype: Its antigen remains unidentified.

CDR3 length: 15 residues. UMI labels and 5' RACE were used to prepare the TRB cDNA libraries. TCRdb re-called the 5' RACE reads; one entry per CDR3 protein, DNA not given. The table for this sample gives around 120,000 distinct CDR3 sequences. The TCR sequence derives from a human donor in good health. Some clones in this sample may be carry-over from other donors' samples. The chain couples TRBV12-3 or TRBV12-4 to TRBJ1-3. The sequencing input was naive CXCR3+ CD8+ T cells from blood. The subset: CD45RO-CCR7+CD27+CD95- naive CD8+ T cells expressing CXCR3 (TNR3+). The CDR3 loop is CASRQEALSGNTIYF.